Ten or more counts support the clone carrying this T cell receptor (beta chain). The germline CDR1 and CDR2 sequences are LNHNV and YYDKDF (reference sequence). V lost 5 bases to trimming and J lost 0 bases, with 7 bases between them. CDR3 size: 13 residues. PCR was run on genomic DNA. Amplification of the beta chain CDR3 used 30 forward and 13 reverse multiplex primers. In TCRdb, the multiplex PCR reads were re-called with MiXCR into one record per CDR3 protein. The sample records 250,000 or so distinct CDR3 sequences, roughly 50% being singletons. The sample belongs to a study of type 1 and type 2 diabetes patients. Each participant gave approximately 10 milliliters of peripheral blood.

The source material was peripheral blood mononuclear cells (PBMCs). The rearrangement joins TRBV15 to TRBJ1-1; D is perhaps TRBD1 (5 bases). The source is a man younger than 30 with type 2 diabetes. This CDR3 reads CATSDSMNTEAFF. The CDR3 DNA follows: TGTGCCACCAGCGACAGCATGAACACTGAAGCTTTCTTT.